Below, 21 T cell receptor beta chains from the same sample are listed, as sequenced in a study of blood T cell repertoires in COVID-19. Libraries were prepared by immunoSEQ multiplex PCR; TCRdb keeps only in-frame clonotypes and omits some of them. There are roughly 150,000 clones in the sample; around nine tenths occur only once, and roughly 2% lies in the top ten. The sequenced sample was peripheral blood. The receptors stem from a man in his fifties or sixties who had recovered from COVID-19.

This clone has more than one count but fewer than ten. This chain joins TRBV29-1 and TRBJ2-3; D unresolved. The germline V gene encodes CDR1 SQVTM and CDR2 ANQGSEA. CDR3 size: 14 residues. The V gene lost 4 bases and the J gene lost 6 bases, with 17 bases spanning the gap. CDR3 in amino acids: CSVAHQIAADTQYF. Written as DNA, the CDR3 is TGCAGCGTTGCCCATCAAATCGCGGCGGATACGCAGTATTTT.

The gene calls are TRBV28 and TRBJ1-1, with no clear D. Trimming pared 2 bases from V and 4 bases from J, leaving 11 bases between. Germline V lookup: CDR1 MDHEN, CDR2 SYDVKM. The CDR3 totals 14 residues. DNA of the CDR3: TGTGCCAGCAGTTTAAGGACTTTAGGCACTGAAGCTTTCTTT. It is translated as CASSLRTLGTEAFF.

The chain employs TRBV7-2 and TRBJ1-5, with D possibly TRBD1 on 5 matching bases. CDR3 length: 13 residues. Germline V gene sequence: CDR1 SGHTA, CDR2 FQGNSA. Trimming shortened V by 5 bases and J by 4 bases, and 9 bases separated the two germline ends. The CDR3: CASSPTVNQPQHF. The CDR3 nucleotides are TGTGCCAGCAGCCCGACAGTAAATCAGCCCCAGCATTTT.

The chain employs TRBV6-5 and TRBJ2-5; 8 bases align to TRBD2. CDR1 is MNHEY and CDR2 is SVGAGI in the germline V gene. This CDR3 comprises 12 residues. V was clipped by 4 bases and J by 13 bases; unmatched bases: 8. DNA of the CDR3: TGTGCCAGCAGTTCCGGGGGGGTCGGTTCGTACTTC. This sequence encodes CASSSGGVGSYF.

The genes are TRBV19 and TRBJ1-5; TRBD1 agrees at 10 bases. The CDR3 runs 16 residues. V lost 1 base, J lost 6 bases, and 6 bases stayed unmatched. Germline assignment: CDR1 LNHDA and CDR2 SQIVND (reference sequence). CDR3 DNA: TGTGCCAGTAGTATAGTTTCGGGACAGGGGATTCAGCCCCAGCATTTT. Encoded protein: CASSIVSGQGIQPQHF.

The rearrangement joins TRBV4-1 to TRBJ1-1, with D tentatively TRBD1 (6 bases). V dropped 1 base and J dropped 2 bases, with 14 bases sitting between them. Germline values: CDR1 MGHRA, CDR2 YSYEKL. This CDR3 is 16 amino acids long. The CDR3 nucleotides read TGCGCCAGCAGCCAAGTAGACAGGACCCCAAACACTGAAGCTTTCTTT. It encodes CASSQVDRTPNTEAFF.

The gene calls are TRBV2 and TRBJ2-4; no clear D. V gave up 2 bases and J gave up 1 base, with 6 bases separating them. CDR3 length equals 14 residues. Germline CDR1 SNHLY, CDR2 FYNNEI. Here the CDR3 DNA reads TGTGCCAGCAGTGAATCGGGTGCCAAAAACATTCAGTACTTC. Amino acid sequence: CASSESGAKNIQYF.

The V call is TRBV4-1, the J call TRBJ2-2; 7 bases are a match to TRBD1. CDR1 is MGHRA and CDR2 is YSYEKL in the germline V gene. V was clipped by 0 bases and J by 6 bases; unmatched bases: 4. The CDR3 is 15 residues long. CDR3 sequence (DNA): TGCGCCAGCAGCCAAGAATGGCAGGGGGCCGGGGAGCTGTTTTTT. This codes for CASSQEWQGAGELFF.

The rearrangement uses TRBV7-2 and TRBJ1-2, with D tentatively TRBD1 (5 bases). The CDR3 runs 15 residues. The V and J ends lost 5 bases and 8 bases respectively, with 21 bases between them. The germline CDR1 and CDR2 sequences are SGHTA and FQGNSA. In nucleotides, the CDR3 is TGTGCCAGCAGCCTCCCGGGACGGGGAGGAGGGGGCTACACCTTC. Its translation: CASSLPGRGGGGYTF.

DNA of the CDR3: TGTGCCTGGAGTGTAGGACAGCTCTATGGCTACACCTTC. It is translated as CAWSVGQLYGYTF. The V and J genes are TRBV30 and TRBJ1-2; tentatively, D is TRBD1 (6 bases). The CDR3 length is 13 residues. V was cut by 0 bases and J by 4 bases, with 9 bases left in between. Per germline, CDR1 GTSNPN and CDR2 SVGIG (reference sequence).

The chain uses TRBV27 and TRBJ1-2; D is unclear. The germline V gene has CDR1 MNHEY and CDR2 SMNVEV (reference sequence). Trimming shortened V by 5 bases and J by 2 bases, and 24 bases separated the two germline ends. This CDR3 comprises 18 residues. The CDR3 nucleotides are TGTGCCAGCAGTCTCCTCGGAAGCCAGGCAGACCTAAACTATGGCTACACCTTC. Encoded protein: CASSLLGSQADLNYGYTF.

The CDR3 loop is CASSVGLAAGNEQFF. Here the CDR3 DNA reads TGCGCCAGCAGCGTGGGACTAGCGGCTGGGAATGAGCAGTTCTTC. V and J are TRBV5-1 and TRBJ2-1, with 11 bases that match TRBD2. This CDR3 contains 15 residues. J lost 7 bases, V lost 4 bases, and 7 bases had no gene match. Looked up from germline, CDR1 is SGHRS and CDR2 is YFSETQ.

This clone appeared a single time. The CDR3 DNA follows: TGTGCCACCAGTGATTCATCCGGGACAGGGAGCGTAAGCTCCTACAATGAGCAGTTCTTC. This sequence encodes CATSDSSGTGSVSSYNEQFF. The J gene is TRBJ2-1, the V gene TRBV24-1, with 9 positions matching TRBD1. Germline values: CDR1 KGHDR, CDR2 SFDVKD. V shed 2 bases, J shed 0 bases, and the junction held 13 bases outside the gene matches. The CDR3 has 20 amino acids.

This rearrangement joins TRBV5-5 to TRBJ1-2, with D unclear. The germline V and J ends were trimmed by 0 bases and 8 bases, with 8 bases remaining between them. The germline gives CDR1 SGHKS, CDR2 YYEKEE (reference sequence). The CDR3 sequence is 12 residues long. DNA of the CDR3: TGTGCCAGCAGCTTGGACCTAGGAGGCTACACCTTC. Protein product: CASSLDLGGYTF.

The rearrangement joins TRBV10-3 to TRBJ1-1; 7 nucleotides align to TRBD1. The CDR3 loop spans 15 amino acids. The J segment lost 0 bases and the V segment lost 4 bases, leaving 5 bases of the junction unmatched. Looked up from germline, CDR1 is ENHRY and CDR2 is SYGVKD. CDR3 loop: CAISGSQGVNTEAFF. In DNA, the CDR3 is TGTGCCATCAGTGGTTCGCAGGGGGTGAACACTGAAGCTTTCTTT.

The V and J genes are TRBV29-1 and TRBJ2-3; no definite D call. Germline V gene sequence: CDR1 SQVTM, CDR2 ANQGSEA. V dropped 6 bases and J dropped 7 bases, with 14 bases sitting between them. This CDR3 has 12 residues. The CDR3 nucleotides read TGCAGCGTCCAAAGTGAGCCAAATACGCAGTATTTT. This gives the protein CSVQSEPNTQYF.

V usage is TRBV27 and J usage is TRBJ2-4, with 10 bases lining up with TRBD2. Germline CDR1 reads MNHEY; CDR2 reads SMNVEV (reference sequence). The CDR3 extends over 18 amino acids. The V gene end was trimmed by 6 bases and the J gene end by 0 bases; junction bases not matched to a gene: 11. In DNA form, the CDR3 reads TGTGCCAGCAGCCTTCTGGGAACTAGCGGGATAGCCAAAAACATTCAGTACTTC. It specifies CASSLLGTSGIAKNIQYF.

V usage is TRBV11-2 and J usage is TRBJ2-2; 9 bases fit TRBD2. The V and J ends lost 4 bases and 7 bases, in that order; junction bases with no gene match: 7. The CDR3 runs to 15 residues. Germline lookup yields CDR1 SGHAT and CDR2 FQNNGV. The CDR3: CASSYSSGAGGELFF. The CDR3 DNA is TGTGCCAGCAGCTACTCTAGCGGGGCGGGCGGGGAGCTGTTTTTT.

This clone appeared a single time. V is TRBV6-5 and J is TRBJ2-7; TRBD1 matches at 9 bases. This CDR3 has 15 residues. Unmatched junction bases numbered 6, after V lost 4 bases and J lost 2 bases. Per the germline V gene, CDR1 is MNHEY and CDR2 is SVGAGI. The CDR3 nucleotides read TGTGCCAGCAGTTCCCCGGGACAGGGAACCTACGAGCAGTACTTC. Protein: CASSSPGQGTYEQYF.

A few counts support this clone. The CDR3: CASSSRGQKETQYF. The CDR3, as DNA: TGTGCCAGCAGCTCCAGGGGGCAAAAAGAGACCCAGTACTTC. This rearrangement joins TRBV7-9 to TRBJ2-5, with 8 bases lining up with TRBD1. The V gene end was trimmed by 4 bases and the J gene end by 3 bases; junction bases not matched to a gene: 4. Germline CDR1 SEHNR, CDR2 FQNEAQ (reference sequence). The CDR3 is 14 residues long.

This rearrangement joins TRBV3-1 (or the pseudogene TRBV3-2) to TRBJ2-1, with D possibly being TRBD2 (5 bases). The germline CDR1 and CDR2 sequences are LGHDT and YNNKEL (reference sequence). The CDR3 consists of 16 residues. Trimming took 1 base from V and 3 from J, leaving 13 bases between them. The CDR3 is CASSQVRDYLYNEQFF. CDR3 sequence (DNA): TGTGCCAGCAGCCAAGTTCGGGATTATCTCTACAATGAGCAGTTCTTC.